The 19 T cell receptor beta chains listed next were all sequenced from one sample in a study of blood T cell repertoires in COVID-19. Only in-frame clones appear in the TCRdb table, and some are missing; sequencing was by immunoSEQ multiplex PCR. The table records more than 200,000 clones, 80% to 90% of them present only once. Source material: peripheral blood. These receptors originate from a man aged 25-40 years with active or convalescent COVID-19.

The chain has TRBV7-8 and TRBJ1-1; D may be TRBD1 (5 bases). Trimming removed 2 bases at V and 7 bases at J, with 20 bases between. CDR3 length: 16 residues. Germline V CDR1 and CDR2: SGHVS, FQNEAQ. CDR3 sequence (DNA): TGTGCCAGCAGCTTACGGTTGGGCGGGGGAAAAGGTGAAGCTTTCTTT. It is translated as CASSLRLGGGKGEAFF.

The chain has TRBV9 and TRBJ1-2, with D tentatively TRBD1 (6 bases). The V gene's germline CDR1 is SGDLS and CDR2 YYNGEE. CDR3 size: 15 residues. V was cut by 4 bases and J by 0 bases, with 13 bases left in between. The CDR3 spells CASSPQGSSNYGYTF. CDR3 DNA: TGTGCCAGCAGCCCACAGGGTTCTTCTAACTATGGCTACACCTTC.

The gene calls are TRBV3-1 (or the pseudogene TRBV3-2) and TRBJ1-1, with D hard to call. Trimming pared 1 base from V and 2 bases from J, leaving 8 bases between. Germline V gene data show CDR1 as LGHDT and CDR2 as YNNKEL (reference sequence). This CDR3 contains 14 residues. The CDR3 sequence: CASSQVTENTEAFF. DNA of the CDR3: TGTGCCAGCAGCCAAGTTACAGAAAACACTGAAGCTTTCTTT.

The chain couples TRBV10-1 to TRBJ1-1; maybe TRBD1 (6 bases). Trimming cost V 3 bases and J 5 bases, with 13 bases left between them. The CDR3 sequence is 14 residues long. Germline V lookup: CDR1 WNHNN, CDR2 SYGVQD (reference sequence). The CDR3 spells CASSDGGSDTEAFF. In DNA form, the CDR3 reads TGCGCCAGCAGTGATGGGGGCTCGGATACTGAAGCTTTCTTT.

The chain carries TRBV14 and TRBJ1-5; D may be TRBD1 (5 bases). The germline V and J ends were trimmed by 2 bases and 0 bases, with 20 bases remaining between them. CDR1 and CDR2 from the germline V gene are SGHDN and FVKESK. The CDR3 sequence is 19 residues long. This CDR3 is CASSQKWAQTGDSNQPQHF. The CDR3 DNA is TGTGCCAGCAGCCAAAAGTGGGCTCAAACAGGAGATAGCAATCAGCCCCAGCATTTT. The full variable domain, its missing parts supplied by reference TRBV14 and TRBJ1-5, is EAGVTQFPSHSVIEKGQTVTLRCDPISGHDNLYWYRRVMGKEIKFLLHFVKESKQDESGMPNNRFLAERTGGTYSTLKVQPAELEDSGVYFCASSQKWAQTGDSNQPQHFGDGTRLSIL.

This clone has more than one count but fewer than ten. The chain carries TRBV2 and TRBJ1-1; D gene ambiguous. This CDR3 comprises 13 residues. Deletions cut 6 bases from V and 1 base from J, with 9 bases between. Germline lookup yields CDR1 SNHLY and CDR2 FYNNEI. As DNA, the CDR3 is TGTGCCAGCAGGGGCGTTCGGAACACTGAAGCTTTCTTT. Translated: CASRGVRNTEAFF. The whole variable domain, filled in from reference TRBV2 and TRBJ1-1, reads EPEVTQTPSHQVTQMGQEVILRCVPISNHLYFYWYRQILGQKVEFLVSFYNNEISEKSEIFDDQFSVERPDGSNFTLKIRSTKLEDSAMYFCASRGVRNTEAFFGQGTRLTVV.

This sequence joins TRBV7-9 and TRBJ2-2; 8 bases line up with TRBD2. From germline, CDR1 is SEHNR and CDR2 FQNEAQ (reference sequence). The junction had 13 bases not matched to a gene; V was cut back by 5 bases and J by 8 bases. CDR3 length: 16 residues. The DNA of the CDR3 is TGTGCCAGCAGCCTCCTCCCAGCGGGGGCCTCTGGGGAGCTGTTTTTT. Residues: CASSLLPAGASGELFF. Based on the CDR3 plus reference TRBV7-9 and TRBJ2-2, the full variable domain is DTGVSQNPRHKITKRGQNVTFRCDPISEHNRLYWYRQTLGQGPEFLTYFQNEAQLEKSRLLSDRFSAERPKGSFSTLEIQRTEQGDSAMYLCASSLLPAGASGELFFGEGSRLTVL.

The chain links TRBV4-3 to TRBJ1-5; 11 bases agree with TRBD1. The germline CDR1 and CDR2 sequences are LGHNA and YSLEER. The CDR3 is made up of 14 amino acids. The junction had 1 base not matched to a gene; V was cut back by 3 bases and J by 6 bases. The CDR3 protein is CASSQDRGLQPQHF. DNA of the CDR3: TGCGCCAGCAGCCAGGACAGGGGGCTTCAGCCCCAGCATTTT.

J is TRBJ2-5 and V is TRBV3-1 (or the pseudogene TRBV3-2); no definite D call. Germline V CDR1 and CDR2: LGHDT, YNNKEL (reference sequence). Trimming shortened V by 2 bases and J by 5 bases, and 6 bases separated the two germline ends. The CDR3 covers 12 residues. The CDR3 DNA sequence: TGTGCCAGCAGCCAATCGGTGGAGACCCAGTACTTC. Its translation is CASSQSVETQYF.

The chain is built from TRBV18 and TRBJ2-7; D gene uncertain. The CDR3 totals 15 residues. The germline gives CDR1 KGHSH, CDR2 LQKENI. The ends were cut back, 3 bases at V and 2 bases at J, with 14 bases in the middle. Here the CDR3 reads CASSPSSVPTYEQYF. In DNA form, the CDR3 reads TGTGCCAGCTCACCTTCATCGGTTCCTACCTACGAGCAGTACTTC.

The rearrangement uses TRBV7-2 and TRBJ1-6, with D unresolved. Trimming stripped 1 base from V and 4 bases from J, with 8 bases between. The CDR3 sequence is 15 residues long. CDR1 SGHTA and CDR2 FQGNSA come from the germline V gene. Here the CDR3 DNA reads TGTGCCAGCAGCTTAGGGGAGTCTTATAATTCACCCCTCCACTTT. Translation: CASSLGESYNSPLHF.

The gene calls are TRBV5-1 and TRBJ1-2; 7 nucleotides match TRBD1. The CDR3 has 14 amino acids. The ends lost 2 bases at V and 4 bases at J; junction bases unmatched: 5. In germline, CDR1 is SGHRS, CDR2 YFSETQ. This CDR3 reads CASSFSGGGYGYTF. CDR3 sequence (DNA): TGCGCCAGCAGCTTTTCAGGGGGTGGCTATGGCTACACCTTC. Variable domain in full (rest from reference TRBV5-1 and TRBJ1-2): KAGVTQTPRYLIKTRGQQVTLSCSPISGHRSVSWYQQTPGQGLQFLFEYFSETQRNKGNFPGRFSGRQFSNSRSEMNVSTLELGDSALYLCASSFSGGGYGYTFGSGTRLTVV.

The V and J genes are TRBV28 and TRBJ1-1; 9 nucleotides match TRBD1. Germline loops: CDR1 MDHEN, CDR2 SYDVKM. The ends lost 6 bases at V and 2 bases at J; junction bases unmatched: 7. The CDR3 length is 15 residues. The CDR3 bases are TGTGCCAGCAGCTACAGGGGGCCCAAAAACACTGAAGCTTTCTTT. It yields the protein CASSYRGPKNTEAFF.

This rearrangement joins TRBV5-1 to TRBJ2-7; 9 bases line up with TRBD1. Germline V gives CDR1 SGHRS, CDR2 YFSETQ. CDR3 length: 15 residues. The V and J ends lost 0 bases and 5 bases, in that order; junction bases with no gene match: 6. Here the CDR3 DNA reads TGCGCCAGCAGCTTGGGGGGACAGGGAGTCCACGAGCAGTACTTC. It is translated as CASSLGGQGVHEQYF.

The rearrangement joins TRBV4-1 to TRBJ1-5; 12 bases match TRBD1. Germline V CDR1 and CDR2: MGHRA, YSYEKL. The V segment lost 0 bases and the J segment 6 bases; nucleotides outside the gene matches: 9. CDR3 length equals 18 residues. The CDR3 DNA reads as TGCGCCAGCAGCCAAGATCCCGGGACAGGGGGCTTCAGTCAGCCCCAGCATTTT. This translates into CASSQDPGTGGFSQPQHF.

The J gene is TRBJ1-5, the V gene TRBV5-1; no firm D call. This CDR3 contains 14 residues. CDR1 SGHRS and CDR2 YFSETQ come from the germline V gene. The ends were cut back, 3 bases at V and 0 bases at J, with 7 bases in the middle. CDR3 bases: TGCGCCAGCAGCTCTCAGGTTAGCAATCAGCCCCAGCATTTT. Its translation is CASSSQVSNQPQHF.

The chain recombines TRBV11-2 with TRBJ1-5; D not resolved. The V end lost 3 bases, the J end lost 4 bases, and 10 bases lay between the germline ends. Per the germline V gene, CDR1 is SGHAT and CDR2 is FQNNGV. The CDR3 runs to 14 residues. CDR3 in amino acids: CASSLGWENQPQHF. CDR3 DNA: TGTGCCAGCAGCTTGGGGTGGGAGAATCAGCCCCAGCATTTT.

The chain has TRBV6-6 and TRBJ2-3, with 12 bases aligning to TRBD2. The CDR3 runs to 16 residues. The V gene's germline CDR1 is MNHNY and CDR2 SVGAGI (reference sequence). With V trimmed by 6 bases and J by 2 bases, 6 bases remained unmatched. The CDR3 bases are TGTGCCAGCAGAACCCCTAGCGGGGGGGACACAGATACGCAGTATTTT. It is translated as CASRTPSGGDTDTQYF.

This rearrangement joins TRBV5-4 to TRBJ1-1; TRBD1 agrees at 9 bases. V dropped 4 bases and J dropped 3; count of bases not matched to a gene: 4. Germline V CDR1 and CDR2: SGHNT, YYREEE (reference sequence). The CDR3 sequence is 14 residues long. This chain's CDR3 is CASSDRGLDTEAFF. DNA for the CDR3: TGTGCCAGCAGCGACAGGGGGTTGGACACTGAAGCTTTCTTT.